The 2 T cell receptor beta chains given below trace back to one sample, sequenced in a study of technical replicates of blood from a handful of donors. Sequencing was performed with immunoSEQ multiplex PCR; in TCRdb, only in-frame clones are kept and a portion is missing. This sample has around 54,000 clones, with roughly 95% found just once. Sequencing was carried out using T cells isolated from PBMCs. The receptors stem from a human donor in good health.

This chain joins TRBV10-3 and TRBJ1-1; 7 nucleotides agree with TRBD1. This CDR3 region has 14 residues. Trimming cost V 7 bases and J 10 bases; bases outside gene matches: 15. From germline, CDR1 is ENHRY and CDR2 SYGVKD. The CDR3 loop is CAIIRDRSLIGAFF. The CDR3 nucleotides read TGTGCCATCATCCGGGACAGATCTCTGATTGGAGCTTTCTTT.

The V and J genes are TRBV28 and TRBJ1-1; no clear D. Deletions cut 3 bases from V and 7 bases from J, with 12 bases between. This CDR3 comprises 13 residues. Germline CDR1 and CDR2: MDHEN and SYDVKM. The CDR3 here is CASSLTSGIEAFF. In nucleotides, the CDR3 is TGTGCCAGCAGTTTGACCTCGGGGATTGAAGCTTTCTTT.